The 28 T cell receptor beta chains presented below share a single source sample, sequenced in a study of cytomegalovirus exposure and HLA in healthy donors. The study ran its PCR with 60 Vbeta and 13 Jbeta primers. Assay: immunoSEQ multiplex PCR; the TCRdb copy retains only in-frame clones and omits some. The data show more than 200,000 clones, 85% to 90% seen once. The sequenced sample was PBMCs. All receptors come from a human donor in good health.

V usage is TRBV6-6 and J usage is TRBJ1-4, with 8 bases that match TRBD1. Unmatched junction bases numbered 10, after V lost 6 bases and J lost 7 bases. The germline gives CDR1 MNHNY, CDR2 SVGAGI (reference sequence). This CDR3 spans 15 amino acids. The CDR3 loop is CASRPSRGPGEKLFF. The CDR3 DNA reads TGTGCCAGCAGACCTTCCAGGGGGCCGGGTGAAAAACTGTTTTTT.

Remarks on this clone: The sample holds other DNA sequences that translate to the same CDR3. The chain joins TRBV19 to TRBJ2-1, with 11 bases lining up with TRBD2. The germline V gene has CDR1 LNHDA and CDR2 SQIVND (reference sequence). CDR3 size: 15 residues. Trimming removed 5 bases from V and 0 bases from J; junction bases left unmatched: 0. CDR3 sequence (DNA): TGTGCCAGTAGTGGGACTAGCGGCTCCTACAATGAGCAGTTCTTC. Amino acids: CASSGTSGSYNEQFF.

This clone was detected once. V and J are TRBV30 and TRBJ2-7; 7 bases match TRBD1. Germline V CDR1 and CDR2: GTSNPN, SVGIG (reference sequence). J lost 6 bases, V lost 3 bases, and 2 bases had no gene match. CDR3 length: 11 residues. The CDR3 DNA reads TGTGCCTGGAGACAGGGGCTCGAGCAGTACTTC. It codes for CAWRQGLEQYF.

This chain links TRBV19 with TRBJ2-7, with D possibly being TRBD1 (5 bases). The CDR3 length is 14 residues. CDR1 LNHDA and CDR2 SQIVND come from the germline V gene (reference sequence). Trimming took 3 bases from V and 1 from J, leaving 10 bases between them. The CDR3 reads CASSMGLGSYEQYF. In DNA form, the CDR3 reads TGTGCCAGTAGTATGGGGCTGGGTTCCTACGAGCAGTACTTC.

In its sample, this clone was seen a few times. The identical CDR3 is also encoded by other nucleotide sequences in the sample. The chain recombines TRBV7-9 with TRBJ1-1; weak D call: TRBD1 (5 bases). The V gene lost 3 bases and the J gene lost 4 bases, with 15 bases spanning the gap. Germline lookup yields CDR1 SEHNR and CDR2 FQNEAQ (reference sequence). This CDR3 has 15 amino acids. CDR3 in DNA: TGTGCCAGCAGCTTTCGTGGAGGGGTTGTCACTGAAGCTTTCTTT. Translated: CASSFRGGVVTEAFF. Full variable domain (rest looked up from reference TRBV7-9 and TRBJ1-1): DTGVSQNPRHKITKRGQNVTFRCDPISEHNRLYWYRQTLGQGPEFLTYFQNEAQLEKSRLLSDRFSAERPKGSFSTLEIQRTEQGDSAMYLCASSFRGGVVTEAFFGQGTRLTVV.

The chain combines TRBV5-1 with TRBJ2-5, with TRBD2 matching over 9 bases. The closer fit of TRBJ2-7 to the DNA end suggests the J call may be wrong. Germline V lookup: CDR1 SGHRS, CDR2 YFSETQ. CDR3 length: 15 residues. CDR3 DNA: TGCGCCAGCAGTTCGGGGGCGGGAGGGACCTACGAGCAGTACTTC. Encoded protein: CASSSGAGGTYEQYF.

The chain links TRBV12-2 to TRBJ2-1; the D call in the table, TRBD2, was not verified against the DNA. TRBV12-2 is shown as a pseudogene. The CDR3 loop spans 14 amino acids. This chain's CDR3 is CASRARDWYNEQFF. In DNA form, the CDR3 reads TGTGCAAGTCGAGCCCGGGACTGGTACAATGAGCAGTTCTTC.

V and J are TRBV30 and TRBJ2-7; no clear D. This CDR3 spans 12 amino acids. Trimming left V 1 base short and J 3 bases short, with 7 bases between. The germline V gene encodes CDR1 GTSNPN and CDR2 SVGIG (reference sequence). CDR3 in DNA: TGTGCCTGGAGTGCGTCCTTCTACGAGCAGTACTTC. Translated, it gives CAWSASFYEQYF.

This chain uses TRBV28 with TRBJ1-2; TRBD1 agrees at 9 bases. From germline, CDR1 is MDHEN and CDR2 SYDVKM. Trimming removed 4 bases from V and 4 bases from J; junction bases left unmatched: 16. CDR3 length: 18 residues. This chain's CDR3 is CASSSPGTGMVVGYGYTF. The CDR3 nucleotides are TGTGCCAGCAGTTCCCCCGGGACAGGGATGGTGGTTGGCTATGGCTACACCTTC.

The J gene is TRBJ2-7, the V gene TRBV5-4, with 10 bases fitting TRBD1. The V gene's germline CDR1 is SGHNT and CDR2 YYREEE (reference sequence). CDR3 size: 16 residues. After removal of 0 bases from V and 1 base from J, the junction contained 4 bases not matched to a gene. The CDR3 DNA sequence: TGTGCCAGCAGCTTGGGACAGGGGGCGATATCCTACGAGCAGTACTTC. Residues: CASSLGQGAISYEQYF.

The chain recombines TRBV27 with TRBJ2-7; 12 bases fit TRBD1. In germline, CDR1 is MNHEY, CDR2 SMNVEV (reference sequence). The CDR3 runs to 19 residues. V lost 5 bases, J lost 2 bases, and 16 bases stayed unmatched. This CDR3 reads CASSPQGQGAELDPYEQYF. The CDR3 DNA reads TGTGCCAGCAGTCCCCAGGGACAGGGGGCAGAGCTCGACCCCTACGAGCAGTACTTC.

The chain carries TRBV13 and TRBJ2-5; D perhaps matches TRBD1 (5 bases). There are 15 residues in the CDR3. Between the trimmed V and J ends, which lost 1 base and 4 bases, there was a span of 13 bases. The V gene's germline CDR1 is PRHDT and CDR2 FYEKMQ (reference sequence). The CDR3 loop is CASSLAPGSGETQYF. The CDR3 nucleotides read TGTGCCAGCAGCTTAGCTCCAGGGTCGGGAGAGACCCAGTACTTC.

The chain combines TRBV27 with TRBJ1-5; the match to TRBD1 covers 11 bases. V lost 4 bases and J lost 5; bases outside the gene matches: 4. Germline CDR1 and CDR2: MNHEY and SMNVEV (reference sequence). The CDR3 sequence is 15 residues long. The CDR3 spells CASSSGQGADQPQHF. CDR3 in DNA: TGTGCCAGCAGTTCTGGACAGGGGGCAGATCAGCCCCAGCATTTT.

CDR3 DNA: TGTGCCAGCAGTACCGAGGGAGCTAGCGGAGATACGCAGTATTTT. This gives the protein CASSTEGASGDTQYF. The V gene is TRBV7-2, the J gene TRBJ2-3; 7 bases are shared with TRBD2. The junction had 11 bases not matched to a gene; V was cut back by 6 bases and J by 5 bases. The CDR3 consists of 15 residues. Germline V gene lookup returns CDR1 SGHTA and CDR2 FQGNSA.

The chain recombines TRBV29-1 with TRBJ1-3; 9 bases map to TRBD1. Germline V lookup: CDR1 SQVTM, CDR2 ANQGSEA. V lost 6 bases and J lost 0; bases outside the gene matches: 18. CDR3 length: 19 amino acids. In DNA, the CDR3 is TGCAGCGTAAAAAAGGGGAGCGGGACAGGGCCTCGCTCTGGAAACACCATATATTTT. It specifies CSVKKGSGTGPRSGNTIYF. The full variable domain, its missing parts supplied by reference TRBV29-1 and TRBJ1-3, is SAVISQKPSRDICQRGTSLTIQCQVDSQVTMMFWYRQQPGQSLTLIATANQGSEATYESGFVIDKFPISRPNLTFSTLTVSNMSPEDSSIYLCSVKKGSGTGPRSGNTIYFGEGSWLTVV.

This clone was detected once. The chain has TRBV5-1 and TRBJ2-1; 8 bases match TRBD1. V dropped 4 bases and J dropped 3; count of bases not matched to a gene: 3. Germline assignment: CDR1 SGHRS and CDR2 YFSETQ. This CDR3 spans 14 amino acids. The DNA for the CDR3 is TGCGCCAGCAGCGTGGGGACAGGCTACAATGAGCAGTTCTTC. As protein: CASSVGTGYNEQFF.

J is TRBJ2-7 and V is TRBV19, with 7 bases matching TRBD2. The CDR3 totals 15 residues. Germline V gives CDR1 LNHDA, CDR2 SQIVND (reference sequence). Unmatched junction bases numbered 9, after V lost 4 bases and J lost 3 bases. CDR3 bases: TGTGCCAGTAGTACCGCTGCTAGCGGCGGCTACGAGCAGTACTTC. This encodes CASSTAASGGYEQYF. Full variable domain (rest looked up from reference TRBV19 and TRBJ2-7): DGGITQSPKYLFRKEGQNVTLSCEQNLNHDAMYWYRQDPGQGLRLIYYSQIVNDFQKGDIAEGYSVSREKKESFPLTVTSAQKNPTAFYLCASSTAASGGYEQYFGPGTRLTVT.

The chain is built from TRBV15 and TRBJ2-7; TRBD1 might be the D (5 bases). Germline V gene lookup returns CDR1 LNHNV and CDR2 YYDKDF (reference sequence). This CDR3 is built from 13 residues. With 6 bases removed from V and 0 bases from J, the gap between germline ends came to 9 bases. The CDR3 sequence: CATREQASYEQYF. The CDR3 DNA sequence: TGTGCCACCAGGGAACAGGCCTCCTACGAGCAGTACTTC.

The gene calls are TRBV19 and TRBJ1-2, with D perhaps TRBD1 (5 bases). The V and J ends lost 2 bases and 6 bases respectively, with 13 bases between them. Germline V lookup: CDR1 LNHDA, CDR2 SQIVND (reference sequence). The CDR3 contains 14 residues. The CDR3 bases are TGTGCCAGTAGTATACAGGGTCTCCCTGATGGCTACACCTTC. Translating it yields CASSIQGLPDGYTF.

This chain joins TRBV4-3 and TRBJ2-3; possibly TRBD2 for D (6 bases). The CDR3 runs to 17 residues. CDR1 is LGHNA, CDR2 YSLEER, per germline. V gave up 0 bases and J gave up 2 bases, with 15 bases separating them. As DNA, the CDR3 is TGCGCCAGCAGCCAAGAGGTAACCGGAGGGCCCACAGATACGCAGTATTTT. It codes for CASSQEVTGGPTDTQYF.

The chain is built from TRBV19 and TRBJ2-3, with 7 nucleotides matching TRBD1. The CDR3 spans 14 residues. The junction had 7 bases not matched to a gene; V was cut back by 5 bases and J by 5 bases. Germline V gene lookup returns CDR1 LNHDA and CDR2 SQIVND (reference sequence). The CDR3 sequence is CASSPDRAVDTQYF. The CDR3 DNA reads as TGTGCCAGTAGTCCTGACAGGGCTGTAGATACGCAGTATTTT.

V usage is TRBV2 and J usage is TRBJ2-1, with 9 positions matching TRBD2. Germline assignment: CDR1 SNHLY and CDR2 FYNNEI. This CDR3 is built from 19 residues. V was clipped by 6 bases and J by 6 bases; unmatched bases: 21. The CDR3 protein is CASSHSGGSGSESGNEQFF. The CDR3 DNA reads TGTGCCAGCAGCCACAGCGGCGGTAGCGGGAGTGAGTCGGGCAATGAGCAGTTCTTC. The full variable domain, rest sourced from reference TRBV2 and TRBJ2-1, is EPEVTQTPSHQVTQMGQEVILRCVPISNHLYFYWYRQILGQKVEFLVSFYNNEISEKSEIFDDQFSVERPDGSNFTLKIRSTKLEDSAMYFCASSHSGGSGSESGNEQFFGPGTRLTVL.

The chain combines TRBV5-1 with TRBJ2-3; TRBD2 matches at 8 bases. The V gene end was trimmed by 7 bases and the J gene end by 0 bases; junction bases not matched to a gene: 10. CDR1 SGHRS and CDR2 YFSETQ come from the germline V gene. The CDR3 extends over 16 amino acids. CDR3 region: CASAAGASGSTDTQYF. The CDR3, as DNA: TGCGCCAGCGCGGCGGGGGCTAGCGGGAGCACAGATACGCAGTATTTT.

The rearrangement joins TRBV13 to TRBJ2-3, with 7 bases lining up with TRBD2. Trimming at V came to 6 bases and at J to 4 bases, leaving 13 bases not matched to a gene. The germline V gene has CDR1 PRHDT and CDR2 FYEKMQ (reference sequence). This CDR3 is built from 16 residues. The CDR3 loop is CASSLSAGIFADTQYF. CDR3 sequence (DNA): TGTGCCAGCAGTCTCTCAGCGGGAATTTTCGCAGATACGCAGTATTTT.

This clone occurred a few times. The chain recombines TRBV6-5 with TRBJ2-5, with 8 bases fitting TRBD2. The trim removed 7 bases at V and 5 bases at J, leaving 9 bases unmatched. The CDR3 consists of 14 residues. The germline V gene encodes CDR1 MNHEY and CDR2 SVGAGI. CDR3 sequence: CASNSGGAGETQYF. The CDR3 DNA reads TGTGCCAGCAACTCCGGGGGGGCTGGGGAGACCCAGTACTTC.

The chain couples TRBV5-8 to TRBJ1-1; possible D gene TRBD1, 6 bases. Germline V gives CDR1 SGHTS, CDR2 YDEGEE. The length of the CDR3 is 14 residues. Trimming cost V 5 bases and J 7 bases, with 18 bases left between them. The CDR3 loop is CASRRREGVVEAFF. CDR3 sequence (DNA): TGTGCCAGCAGGAGGAGGGAGGGGGTAGTTGAAGCTTTCTTT. Complete variable domain (other parts from reference TRBV5-8 and TRBJ1-1): EAGVTQSPTHLIKTRGQQATLRCSPISGHTSVYWYQQALGLGLQFLLWYDEGEERNRGNFPPRFSGRQFPNYSSELNVNALELEDSALYLCASRRREGVVEAFFGQGTRLTVV.

This chain links TRBV7-9 with TRBJ2-3, with TRBD2 identical over 12 bases. V lost 5 bases to trimming and J lost 0 bases; unmatched junction nucleotides: 0. This CDR3 is built from 15 residues. Looked up from germline, CDR1 is SEHNR and CDR2 is FQNEAQ (reference sequence). The CDR3 sequence: CASSGTSGSTDTQYF. Here the CDR3 DNA reads TGTGCCAGCAGCGGGACTAGCGGGAGCACAGATACGCAGTATTTT.

The chain employs TRBV28 and TRBJ1-2, with 10 nucleotides matching TRBD1. After removal of 1 base from V and 3 bases from J, the junction contained 8 bases not matched to a gene. The CDR3 is made up of 17 amino acids. CDR1 and CDR2 from the germline V gene are MDHEN and SYDVKM. This CDR3 is CASSLSYPGQGHYGYTF. The DNA for the CDR3 is TGTGCCAGCAGTTTATCGTACCCGGGACAGGGGCACTATGGCTACACCTTC.